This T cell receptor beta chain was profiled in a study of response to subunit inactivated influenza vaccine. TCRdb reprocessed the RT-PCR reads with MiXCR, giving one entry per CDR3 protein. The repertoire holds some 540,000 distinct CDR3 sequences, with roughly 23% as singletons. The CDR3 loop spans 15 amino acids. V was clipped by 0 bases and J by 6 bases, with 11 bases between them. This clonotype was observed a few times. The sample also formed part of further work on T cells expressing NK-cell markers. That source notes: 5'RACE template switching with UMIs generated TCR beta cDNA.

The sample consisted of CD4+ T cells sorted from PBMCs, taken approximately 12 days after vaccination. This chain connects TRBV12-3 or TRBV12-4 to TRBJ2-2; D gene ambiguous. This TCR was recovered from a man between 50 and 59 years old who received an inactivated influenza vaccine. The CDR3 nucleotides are TGTGCCAGCAGTTTAGCGACGTTAGCTGCCGGGGAGCTGTTTTTT. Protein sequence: CASSLATLAAGELFF.